This paragraph reports one T cell receptor beta chain. Its specific antigen is unknown. Per-base quality was not reported, and no clone a single base away is much larger than it. According to the study, the label for this sample's time point signals: baseline pretreatment blood. The treatment or condition label, read with the paper, signifies: 15 Gy SBRT to primary tumor, nephrectomy 4 weeks later. To follow tumor-enriched clonotypes, serial peripheral blood was collected from radiation-treated patients at baseline and at 2 weeks and 4 weeks after SBRT. Renal cell carcinoma with clear cell pathology was present in all patients. The QIAamp DNA Blood Mini Kit (Qiagen) was used to prepare genomic DNA for TCR sequencing. The analyses included just those samples that passed every quality control check. TCR beta libraries were generated from genomic DNA with the immunoSEQ kit, following the manufacturer's recommendations. To prepare the libraries, a first multiplex PCR with proprietary primers was run, followed by a second PCR that added unique barcodes, and a bead cleanup was done after each round. A kit-provided positive control reaction and a negative control reaction were included in every sample batch. The final libraries were assessed on an Agilent 4200 TapeStation D1000 ScreenTape, pooled by volume, and quantified by qPCR. Sequencing was performed on an Illumina NextSeq500 with a MidOutput 150-cycle cartridge, and 156 Read1 and 15 Index1 cycles were run with kit custom primers. The pooled library was loaded at 0.8 to 1 pM with a roughly 20% PhiX control spike-in. Per the authors' processing: The vendor-processed data were analyzed in R, and a clonotype was defined as all T cells that share the same CDR3 nucleotide sequence. For clone abundance analyses, frequencies were normalized to the 10,000 most abundant clones per sample. Public T cell clones, which averaged fewer than five per sample, were removed prior to analysis. Tumor-enriched clonotypes and baseline blood-enriched clonotypes were defined as those with an abundance difference of at least 32-fold between compartments. A beta-binomial differential abundance model was used to identify clonotypes that were expanded or contracted between blood time points. The Baroni-Urbani and Buser coefficient was used to measure tumor-blood repertoire similarity, and groups were compared with two-tailed Wilcoxon tests in R. The source is immuneACCESS, and TCRdb retained only in-frame sequences with V and J called. Part of the clones is not carried over; for the studies checked, unresolved V genes explain less than half of this, and the remainder is unexplained. For V, J and clone size, that table is used; D and trimming come from the DNA. The sample data list 50,000 to 75,000 clones, and around 80% of these were observed just once. The top ten clones comprise 7.3% of the sample.

CDR1 and CDR2 were assigned from the germline V gene as KGHSH and LQKENI. V is reduced by 4 bases and J by 2 bases, leaving a spacing of 16 bases between them. The CDR3 runs 16 residues from the cysteine to the phenylalanine. CDR3 DNA only is kept here, 48 bases in frame from base 1. This sample is drawn from a study of radiation and T cells in renal cell carcinoma (dated by TCRdb to 2018 to 2021). With respect to the entire study: The samples were obtained from a clinical trial, where primary renal cell carcinomas were treated with 15 Gy stereotactic body radiation therapy and then removed by nephrectomy 4 weeks afterward. A total of 53 samples underwent TCR beta sequencing, made up of roughly 26 tumors and about 27 peripheral blood samples. Across all 50 or so samples, around 4,000,000 unique CDR3 nucleotide sequences encoding some 2.6 million unique CDR3 amino acid sequences were identified.

Study-level results and caveats: Because pretreatment tumor biopsies were not available, the study could not determine whether clonotypes were already present within the tumor at baseline. In blood, the top tumor clonotypes increased from baseline to 2 weeks after radiation and then shrank by 4 weeks, which suggests a temporary expansion of tumor-resident clones. Tracking of blood repertoire dynamics stopped at three to five weeks after treatment, with no follow-up past that point. Effects of radiation dose or scheduling on the TCR repertoire could not be addressed with the single-armed trial design.

This chain joins TRBV18 to TRBJ2-3; TRBD1 is a possible D gene, resting on 6 matching bases. This material consisted of blood, taken from a patient whose treatment included radiotherapy and nephrectomy. The clonotype was recovered from a man aged 55 to 70 with renal cell carcinoma. The sequenced DNA is TGTGCCAGCTCACAGGCACCACAGGGATTCACAGATACGCAGTATTTT. It encodes CASSQAPQGFTDTQYF.